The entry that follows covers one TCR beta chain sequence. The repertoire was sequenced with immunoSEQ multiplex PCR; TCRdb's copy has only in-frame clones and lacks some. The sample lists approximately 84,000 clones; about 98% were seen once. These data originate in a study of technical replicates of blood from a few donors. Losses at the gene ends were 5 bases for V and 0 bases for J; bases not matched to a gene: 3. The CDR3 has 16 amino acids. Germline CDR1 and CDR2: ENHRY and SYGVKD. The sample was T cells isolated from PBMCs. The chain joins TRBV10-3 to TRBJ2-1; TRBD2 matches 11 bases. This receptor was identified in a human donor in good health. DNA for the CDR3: TGTGCCATCAGTAAAACTAGCGGGAGCTCCTACAATGAGCAGTTCTTC. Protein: CAISKTSGSSYNEQFF.